This T cell receptor beta chain was observed in a study of blood T cell repertoires in COVID-19 (dated by TCRdb to 2018 to 2020). Describing the broader study: Collaborator samples came from the United States, Italy and Spain and covered acute and convalescent phases of COVID-19. The dataset comprised deeply sampled blood TCRbeta repertoires from subjects exposed to, actively infected with, or recovered from COVID-19. The material from the prospective study consisted of cDNA or gDNA derived from T cells, B-cell-depleted T cells, or PBMCs. Where available, HLA class I and class II types were taken from metadata supplied by the sample provider and were not determined by assay-based typing. A freely available public database, intended as a resource for researchers studying the immune response to SARS-CoV-2, is where the repertoires were released. A de-identified subject ID, COVID-19 status, age in years and sex were almost always included in the sample metadata. The samples were drawn from two sources: the first 160 participants of the ongoing ImmuneRACE study, and over 950 subjects contributed by 6 global collaborators. General study outcomes and caveats: The quantity of clinical and demographic metadata differed by source and by participant and was supplied without curation.

Comments on this clone: Its recognized antigen is unknown. Base qualities were left out, and no much larger clone turns up one base away.

The immunoSEQ Assay, a bias-controlled multiplex PCR, was used to amplify TCRbeta CDR3 regions from genomic DNA. The source study handled its data this way. Within the assay, amplification of reference gene primers was used to estimate how many nucleated cells each sample contained. To quantify the absolute abundance of each unique TCRbeta CDR3 rearrangement, sequence reads were collapsed and filtered. For each sample, productive Simpson clonality was calculated by taking the square root of Simpson's diversity index across productive rearrangements. In TCRdb, the immuneACCESS table is reduced to in-frame sequences with V and J assigned. These tables do not hold every clone; where another copy was compared, an unresolved V gene accounts for under half, and the others remain unexplained. V, J and clone size are taken as reported in that table, and D and trimming were inferred from the DNA itself. This sample has roughly 130,000 clones in its table, and approximately 83% of those were observed once. Of the sample, approximately 16% is held by the ten largest clones.

Each collaborating institution followed its own protocols to collect whole blood in K2EDTA tubes. For TCRbeta analysis, collaborator samples were shipped as frozen whole blood, as isolated PBMCs, or as DNA extracted from either sample type. In the germline V gene (reference sequence), CDR1 corresponds to SGHNT and CDR2 to YYREEE. The germline V and J ends show losses of 3 bases and 0 bases respectively, and no gene match explains 9 bases of the junction. The CDR3 sequence holds 17 residues, the cysteine and phenylalanine included. The read is trimmed to its CDR3 DNA, 51 bases read in frame from base 1.

The sequence came from a woman between 50 and 59 years old with acute or convalescent COVID-19. The sample was peripheral blood. The rearranged chain carries TRBV5-4 and TRBJ1-2; a stretch of 9 junction bases matches TRBD1. The CDR3 in this case is CASSWGTGQGPNYGYTF. Here is the DNA: TGTGCCAGCAGCTGGGGGACAGGGCAGGGGCCTAACTATGGCTACACCTTC.